Below, 27 T cell receptor beta chains from the same sample are listed, as sequenced in a study of regulatory T cells in long-lasting Graves disease. With iRepertoire HTBI primers and Arm-PCR of CDR3 regions, TCR beta libraries were built. Using its own MiXCR run on the multiplex PCR reads, TCRdb lists one record per CDR3 protein. The sample holds roughly 420,000 distinct CDR3 sequences; about 15% are singletons and the top ten take approximately 15%. Time point noted: newly diagnosed GD, antithyroid drugs for less than 3 months. Isolated PBMC RNA provided the starting material for the TCR library. This sample also belongs to another study, concerning T cells in Graves' hyperthyroidism and ophthalmopathy.

Sequenced here: peripheral blood mononuclear cells (PBMCs), sampled at new diagnosis, from a patient treated with antithyroid drugs. These receptors all come from a woman in her forties or fifties with Graves disease.

As concerns this clonotype: The junction and the germline gene differ at one end; a read error may be behind it. This chain joins TRBV20-1 and TRBJ1-1; TRBD1 might be the D (6 bases). This CDR3 is built from 15 residues. Germline V CDR1 and CDR2: DFQATT, SNEGSKA (reference sequence). Here the CDR3 DNA reads TGCAGTGCTAGAGATGAGGCAGGGGCAGGTACTGAAGCTCTCTTT. Its protein is CSARDEAGAGTEALF.

This clonotype was seen a few times. The rearrangement uses TRBV28 and TRBJ2-7, with D maybe TRBD2 (5 bases). Germline loops: CDR1 MDHEN, CDR2 SYDVKM. Deletions cut 4 bases from V and 3 bases from J, with 13 bases between. The CDR3 runs to 14 residues. CDR3 sequence reads: CASSSLAGGYEQYF. In DNA form, the CDR3 reads TGTGCCAGCAGTTCCCTGGCAGGAGGCTACGAGCAGTACTTC. Based on the CDR3 plus reference TRBV28 and TRBJ2-7, the full variable domain is DVKVTQSSRYLVKRTGEKVFLECVQDMDHENMFWYRQDPGLGLRLIYFSYDVKMKEKGDIPEGYSVSREKKERFSLILESASTNQTSMYLCASSSLAGGYEQYFGPGTRLTVT.

This clonotype has a count of ten or more. This chain links TRBV7-2 with TRBJ2-3; D is unresolved. The V end was cut by 3 bases, the J end by 5 bases, with 12 bases between. CDR3 length: 14 residues. The germline gives CDR1 SGHTA, CDR2 FQGNSA. CDR3 DNA sequence: TGTGCCAGCAGCTTCGCTGGGGTTGGAGATACGCAGTATTTT. As protein: CASSFAGVGDTQYF.

The J gene is TRBJ2-2, the V gene TRBV6-1; TRBD1 matches 8 bases. The CDR3 spans 15 residues. Losses at the gene ends were 2 bases for V and 6 bases for J; bases not matched to a gene: 5. The germline V gene has CDR1 MNHNS and CDR2 SASEGT. The DNA of the CDR3 is TGTGCCAGCAGTGAAAGGACAGGGTGGTCCGGGGAGCTGTTTTTT. It codes for CASSERTGWSGELFF.

This clonotype was found many times. The gene calls are TRBV2 and TRBJ2-3; 14 bases align to TRBD2. The CDR3 is 17 residues long. The trim removed 3 bases at V and 4 bases at J, leaving 6 bases unmatched. Germline V CDR1 and CDR2: SNHLY, FYNNEI. CDR3 nucleotide sequence: TGTGCCAGCAGTGAGGGGACTAGCGGGAGAATCGCAGATACGCAGTATTTT. It translates to CASSEGTSGRIADTQYF.

V is TRBV28 and J is TRBJ2-3; 7 bases map to TRBD2. The length of the CDR3 is 15 residues. Germline lookup yields CDR1 MDHEN and CDR2 SYDVKM. V lost 5 bases and J lost 3; bases outside the gene matches: 8. DNA of the CDR3: TGTGCCAGCAGTCCTCTAGCGGAGGGGACAGATACGCAGTATTTT. Encoded protein: CASSPLAEGTDTQYF.

A few counts support this clonotype. V is TRBV11-2 and J is TRBJ2-7, with 10 nucleotides matching TRBD1. The CDR3 spans 16 residues. The V and J ends lost 4 bases and 3 bases, in that order; junction bases with no gene match: 9. Germline-derived CDR1 and CDR2 are SGHAT and FQNNGV. The DNA of the CDR3 is TGTGCCAGCAGCTCACAACCGGGACAGGGGTACTACGAGCAGTACTTC. It specifies CASSSQPGQGYYEQYF.

The chain carries TRBV28 and TRBJ1-2; D uncertain. Germline CDR1 is MDHEN and CDR2 is SYDVKM. This CDR3 contains 12 residues. The V end lost 3 bases, the J end lost 5 bases, and 7 bases lay between the germline ends. The CDR3 loop reads CASSLLEYGYTF. In DNA, the CDR3 is TGTGCCAGCAGTTTGCTGGAGTATGGCTACACCTTC.

Many counts were recorded for this clonotype. V gene TRBV11-2 combines with J gene TRBJ2-3; the match to TRBD2 covers 12 bases. Germline values: CDR1 SGHAT, CDR2 FQNNGV. V lost 5 bases, J lost 6 bases, and 12 bases stayed unmatched. There are 17 residues in the CDR3. The CDR3: CASSRRTSGAISDTQYF. CDR3 sequence (DNA): TGTGCCAGCAGCCGCCGGACTAGCGGGGCCATATCGGATACGCAGTATTTT.

This clonotype has a count of ten or more. V is TRBV20-1 and J is TRBJ1-4; D ambiguous. The germline V gene has CDR1 DFQATT and CDR2 SNEGSKA (reference sequence). The CDR3 consists of 13 residues. Trimming stripped 2 bases from V and 0 bases from J, with 4 bases between. CDR3 sequence (DNA): TGCAGTGCTAGAAATTCAACTAATGAAAAACTGTTTTTT. Amino acid sequence: CSARNSTNEKLFF.

This clonotype was detected many times. V gene TRBV5-5 combines with J gene TRBJ2-1; maybe TRBD2 (6 bases). Trimming shortened V by 4 bases and J by 7 bases, and 18 bases separated the two germline ends. Germline loops: CDR1 SGHKS, CDR2 YYEKEE (reference sequence). CDR3 length: 15 residues. CDR3 in DNA: TGTGCCAGCAGCCGGAGCGTGGGCGGGATTAATGAGCAGTTCTTC. This encodes CASSRSVGGINEQFF.

V and J are TRBV14 and TRBJ2-1, with 9 bases fitting TRBD2. The J segment lost 9 bases and the V segment lost 0 bases, leaving 12 bases of the junction unmatched. Germline CDR1 and CDR2: SGHDN and FVKESK. The CDR3 covers 17 residues. The CDR3 sequence: CASSQDWGGRASLEQFF. CDR3 coding DNA: TGTGCCAGCAGCCAAGATTGGGGCGGGAGGGCCTCGCTTGAGCAGTTCTTC.

This clonotype was counted at least ten times. V usage is TRBV12-3 or TRBV12-4 and J usage is TRBJ2-5; 7 bases fit TRBD2. The CDR3 has 15 residues. After removal of 6 bases from V and 0 bases from J, the junction contained 7 bases not matched to a gene. For the CDR3, the DNA is TGTGCCAGCAGGGTGTGGGGGACTAACCAAGAGACCCAGTACTTC. Translated: CASRVWGTNQETQYF.

This clonotype appeared many times. The V and J genes are TRBV20-1 and TRBJ1-1, with TRBD1 as a possible D gene (6 bases). With 3 bases removed from V and 5 bases from J, the gap between germline ends came to 13 bases. Germline V gene lookup returns CDR1 DFQATT and CDR2 SNEGSKA (reference sequence). The CDR3 is 13 residues long. This chain's CDR3 is CSASRDIWTEAFF. The CDR3 DNA reads as TGCAGTGCTAGCCGGGACATTTGGACTGAAGCTTTCTTT.

The table lists this clonotype with a few counts. A much larger clone is a single base away; this may be a read error. The rearrangement links TRBV6-1 to TRBJ2-7; 9 nucleotides match TRBD1. The germline V gene encodes CDR1 MNHNS and CDR2 SASEGT. The CDR3 extends over 14 amino acids. J gave up 4 bases and V 3 bases, and 4 bases lay outside the gene matches. The CDR3 bases are TGTGCCAGCAGTGATGGGGACAGGGTTTACGAGCAGTACTTC. Amino acids: CASSDGDRVYEQYF.

Remarks on this clonotype: Because the CDR3's place on the DNA is in doubt, the DNA is left out and the CDR3 is given as listed by TCRdb. The rearrangement uses TRBV6-9 and TRBJ1-4; whether TRBD1, the table's D call, matches the DNA was not checked. The CDR3 is 19 residues long, ends included. Germline CDR1 is MNHGY and CDR2 is SVAAGI. The CDR3 sequence: CASSYPGPGQGRFLKNCFF.

This clonotype has a count of ten or more. The chain couples TRBV9 to TRBJ2-1, with a possible D match to TRBD2 (5 bases). CDR1 and CDR2 from the germline V gene are SGDLS and YYNGEE. There are 15 residues in the CDR3. The germline V and J ends were trimmed by 6 bases and 0 bases, with 13 bases remaining between them. CDR3 protein: CASTPDSSSYNEQFF. DNA for the CDR3: TGTGCCAGCACCCCGGACTCGAGCTCCTACAATGAGCAGTTCTTC.

This clonotype was recorded many times. This chain joins TRBV12-5 and TRBJ2-1, with 12 bases fitting TRBD2. V trimming: 0 bases; J trimming: 4 bases; junction bases outside the gene matches: 7. The CDR3 sequence is 18 residues long. Germline V lookup: CDR1 LGHNT, CDR2 FRNRAP. CDR3: CASGLVETSGSTYNEQFF. As DNA, the CDR3 is TGTGCTAGTGGTTTGGTTGAGACTAGCGGGAGTACGTACAATGAGCAGTTCTTC.

The chain has TRBV7-6 and TRBJ1-1; TRBD1 might be the D (6 bases). V dropped 1 base and J dropped 4 bases, with 13 bases sitting between them. Germline CDR1 is SGHVS and CDR2 is FNYEAQ. This CDR3 region has 15 residues. The CDR3 DNA follows: TGTGCCAGCAGCTTAGAGGCAGGGGATGGCACTGAAGCTTTCTTT. This translates into CASSLEAGDGTEAFF.

This clonotype has more than one count but fewer than ten. The chain combines TRBV7-3 with TRBJ1-2; a weak D match, TRBD1 (6 bases). The V gene lost 2 bases and the J gene lost 8 bases, with 12 bases spanning the gap. CDR1 and CDR2 from the germline V gene are SGHTA and FQGTGA. This CDR3 spans 13 amino acids. This chain's CDR3 is CASSLGGAQGYTF. The CDR3 DNA is TGTGCCAGCAGCTTAGGGGGGGCGCAGGGCTACACCTTC.

The chain couples TRBV3-1 to TRBJ1-2; the D gene is possibly TRBD1 (5 bases). The CDR3 contains 14 residues. Germline CDR1 reads LGHDT; CDR2 reads YNNKEL (reference sequence). Trimming cost V 1 base and J 8 bases, with 14 bases left between them. DNA for the CDR3: TGTGCCAGCAGCCAAGTGGCCTCCAGGGTAGGCTACACCTTC. Translated: CASSQVASRVGYTF.

The chain is built from TRBV4-1 and TRBJ2-7; D may be TRBD2 (6 bases). CDR3 size: 17 residues. Per the germline V gene, CDR1 is MGHRA and CDR2 is YSYEKL. V dropped 2 bases and J dropped 4 bases, with 21 bases sitting between them. CDR3 residues: CASSQFPLTRSTYEQYF. In DNA form, the CDR3 reads TGCGCCAGCAGCCAATTTCCATTGACTAGAAGCACTTACGAGCAGTACTTC.

This clonotype was picked up a small number of times. The V and J genes are TRBV4-1 and TRBJ2-5; 7 nucleotides agree with TRBD1. The germline V gene encodes CDR1 MGHRA and CDR2 YSYEKL. This CDR3 comprises 14 residues. V was clipped by 2 bases and J by 4 bases; unmatched bases: 4. The DNA for the CDR3 is TGCGCCAGCAGCCAACCAGGGGGTAGAGAGACCCAGTACTTC. This translates into CASSQPGGRETQYF.

Of note for this clonotype: Sequence at one end of the junction differs from germline and may be a read error. This chain uses TRBV28 with TRBJ1-2, with 7 bases aligning to TRBD1. Per the germline V gene, CDR1 is MDHEN and CDR2 is SYDVKM. The CDR3 has 11 residues. The CDR3 DNA reads as TGTGCCAGCAGTTCCGACAGGGCTACTTCCTTC. Protein sequence: CASSSDRATSF.

This clonotype appeared many times. V usage is TRBV5-1 and J usage is TRBJ2-7; either TRBD1 or TRBD2 may fit D (5 bases each). Germline V gene data show CDR1 as SGHRS and CDR2 as YFSETQ. The CDR3 has 14 residues. V was clipped by 8 bases and J by 5 bases, with 20 bases between them. The CDR3 here is CASEPGTTGNEQYF. CDR3 sequence (DNA): TGCGCCAGTGAACCCGGGACGACGGGTAACGAGCAGTACTTC.

This clonotype has ten or more counts. The gene calls are TRBV6-1 and TRBJ2-5; TRBD2 aligns across 7 bases. This CDR3 has 14 residues. Germline values: CDR1 MNHNS, CDR2 SASEGT. Losses at the gene ends were 6 bases for V and 1 base for J; bases not matched to a gene: 5. The CDR3 spells CASRPSGLQETQYF. CDR3 in DNA: TGTGCCAGCAGACCTAGCGGACTCCAAGAGACCCAGTACTTC.

The rearrangement links TRBV7-9 to TRBJ1-3; D is uncertain. V dropped 5 bases and J dropped 1 base, with 15 bases sitting between them. The V gene's germline CDR1 is SEHNR and CDR2 FQNEAQ (reference sequence). The CDR3 has 16 residues. This CDR3 is CASSEIAGFSGNTIYF. The DNA of the CDR3 is TGTGCCAGCAGCGAAATCGCGGGGTTTTCTGGAAACACCATATATTTT.